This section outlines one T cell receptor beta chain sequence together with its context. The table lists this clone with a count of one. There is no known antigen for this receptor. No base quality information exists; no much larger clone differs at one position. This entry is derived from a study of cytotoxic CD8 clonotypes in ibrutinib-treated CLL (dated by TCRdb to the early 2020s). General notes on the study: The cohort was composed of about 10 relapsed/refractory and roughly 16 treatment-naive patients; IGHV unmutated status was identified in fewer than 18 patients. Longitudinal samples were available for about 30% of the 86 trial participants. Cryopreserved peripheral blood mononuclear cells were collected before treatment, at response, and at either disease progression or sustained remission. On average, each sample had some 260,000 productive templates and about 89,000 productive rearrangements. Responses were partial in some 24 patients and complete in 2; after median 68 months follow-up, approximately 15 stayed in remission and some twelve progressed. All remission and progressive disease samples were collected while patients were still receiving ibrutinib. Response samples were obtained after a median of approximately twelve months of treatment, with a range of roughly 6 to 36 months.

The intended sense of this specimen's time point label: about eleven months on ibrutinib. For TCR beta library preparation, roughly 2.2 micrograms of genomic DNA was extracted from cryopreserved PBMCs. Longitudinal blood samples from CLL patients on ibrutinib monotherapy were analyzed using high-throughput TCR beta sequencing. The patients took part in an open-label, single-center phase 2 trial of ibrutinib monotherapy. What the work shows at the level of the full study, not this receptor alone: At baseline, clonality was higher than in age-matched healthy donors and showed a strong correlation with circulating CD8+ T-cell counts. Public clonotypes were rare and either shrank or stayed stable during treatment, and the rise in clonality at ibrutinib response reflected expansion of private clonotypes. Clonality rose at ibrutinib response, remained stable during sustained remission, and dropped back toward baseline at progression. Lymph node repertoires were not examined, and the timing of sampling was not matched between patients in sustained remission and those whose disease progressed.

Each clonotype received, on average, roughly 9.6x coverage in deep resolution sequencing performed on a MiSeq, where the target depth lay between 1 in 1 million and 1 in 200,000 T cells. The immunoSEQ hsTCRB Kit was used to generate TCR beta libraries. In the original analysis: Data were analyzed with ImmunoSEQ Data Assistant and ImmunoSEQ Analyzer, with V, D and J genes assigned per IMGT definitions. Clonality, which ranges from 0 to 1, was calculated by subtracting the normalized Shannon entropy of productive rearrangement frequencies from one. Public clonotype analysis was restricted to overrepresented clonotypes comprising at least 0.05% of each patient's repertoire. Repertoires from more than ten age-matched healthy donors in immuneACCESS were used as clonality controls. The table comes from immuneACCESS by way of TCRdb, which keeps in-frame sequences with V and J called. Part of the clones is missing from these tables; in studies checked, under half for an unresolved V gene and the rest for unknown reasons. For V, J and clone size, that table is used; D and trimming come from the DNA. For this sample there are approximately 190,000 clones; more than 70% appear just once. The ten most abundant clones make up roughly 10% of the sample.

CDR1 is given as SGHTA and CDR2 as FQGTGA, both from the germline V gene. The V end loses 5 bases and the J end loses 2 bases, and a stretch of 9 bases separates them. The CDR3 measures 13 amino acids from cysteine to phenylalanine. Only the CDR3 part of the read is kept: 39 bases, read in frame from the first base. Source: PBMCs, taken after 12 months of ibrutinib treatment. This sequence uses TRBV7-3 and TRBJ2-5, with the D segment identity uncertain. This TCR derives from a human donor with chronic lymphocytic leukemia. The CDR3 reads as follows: CASSAMAQETQYF. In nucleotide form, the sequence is TGTGCCAGCAGCGCAATGGCACAAGAGACCCAGTACTTC. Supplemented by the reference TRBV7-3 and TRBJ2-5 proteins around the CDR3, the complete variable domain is GAGVSQTPSNKVTEKGKYVELRCDPISGHTALYWYRQSLGQGPEFLIYFQGTGAADDSGLPNDRFFAVRPEGSVSTLKIQRTERGDSAVYLCASSAMAQETQYFGPGTRLLVL.